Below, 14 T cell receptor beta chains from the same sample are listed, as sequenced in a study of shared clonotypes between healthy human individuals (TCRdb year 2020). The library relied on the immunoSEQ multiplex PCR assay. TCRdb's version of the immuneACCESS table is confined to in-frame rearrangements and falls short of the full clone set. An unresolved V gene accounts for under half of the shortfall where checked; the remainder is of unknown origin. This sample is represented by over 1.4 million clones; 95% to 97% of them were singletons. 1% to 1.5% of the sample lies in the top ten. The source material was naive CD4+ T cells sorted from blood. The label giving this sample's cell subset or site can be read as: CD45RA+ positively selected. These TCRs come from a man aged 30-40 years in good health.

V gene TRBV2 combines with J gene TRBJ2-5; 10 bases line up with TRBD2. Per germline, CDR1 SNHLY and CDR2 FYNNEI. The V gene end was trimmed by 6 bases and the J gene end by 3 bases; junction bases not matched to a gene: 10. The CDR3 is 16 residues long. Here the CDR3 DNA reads TGTGCCAGCAGCTCTAGCGGGAGCACCCATGAAGAGACCCAGTACTTC. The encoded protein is CASSSSGSTHEETQYF.

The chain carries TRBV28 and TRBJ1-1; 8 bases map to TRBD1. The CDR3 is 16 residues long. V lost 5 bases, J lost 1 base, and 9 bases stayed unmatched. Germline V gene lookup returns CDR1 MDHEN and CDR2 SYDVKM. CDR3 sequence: CASSERQGLGNTEAFF. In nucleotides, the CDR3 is TGTGCCAGCAGTGAGCGACAGGGGTTAGGGAACACTGAAGCTTTCTTT. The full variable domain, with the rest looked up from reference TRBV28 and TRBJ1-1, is DVKVTQSSRYLVKRTGEKVFLECVQDMDHENMFWYRQDPGLGLRLIYFSYDVKMKEKGDIPEGYSVSREKKERFSLILESASTNQTSMYLCASSERQGLGNTEAFFGQGTRLTVV.

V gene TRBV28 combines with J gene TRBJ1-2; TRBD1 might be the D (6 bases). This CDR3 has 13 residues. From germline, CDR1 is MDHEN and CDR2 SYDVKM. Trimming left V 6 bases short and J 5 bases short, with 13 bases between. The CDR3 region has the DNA TGTGCCAGCAGAAAGGGGACACAGTATGGCTACACCTTC. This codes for CASRKGTQYGYTF.

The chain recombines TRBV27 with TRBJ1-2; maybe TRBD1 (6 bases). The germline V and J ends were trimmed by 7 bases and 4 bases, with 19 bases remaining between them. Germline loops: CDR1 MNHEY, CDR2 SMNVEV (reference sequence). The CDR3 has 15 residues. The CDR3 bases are TGTGCCAGCACCCCGCGGGAAGGGGGGAGCTATGGCTACACCTTC. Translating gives CASTPREGGSYGYTF.

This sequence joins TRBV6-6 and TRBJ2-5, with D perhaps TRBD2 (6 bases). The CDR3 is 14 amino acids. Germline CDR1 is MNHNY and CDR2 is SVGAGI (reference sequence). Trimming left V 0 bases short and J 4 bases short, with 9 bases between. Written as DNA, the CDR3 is TGTGCCAGCAGTTACTCGGACGGGGGAGAGACCCAGTACTTC. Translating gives CASSYSDGGETQYF.

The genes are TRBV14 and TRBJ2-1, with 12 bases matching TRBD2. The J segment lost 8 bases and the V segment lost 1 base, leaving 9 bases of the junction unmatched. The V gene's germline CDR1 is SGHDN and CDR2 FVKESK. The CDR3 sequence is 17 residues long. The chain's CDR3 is CASSQGRRLAGVYEQFF. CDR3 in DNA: TGTGCCAGCAGCCAAGGAAGGAGACTAGCGGGAGTCTATGAGCAGTTCTTC.

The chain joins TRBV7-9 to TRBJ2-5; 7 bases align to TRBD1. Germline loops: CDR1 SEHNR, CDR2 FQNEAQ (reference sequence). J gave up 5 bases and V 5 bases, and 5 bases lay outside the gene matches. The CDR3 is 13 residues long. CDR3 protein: CASSRTGAETQYF. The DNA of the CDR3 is TGTGCCAGCAGCAGAACAGGGGCCGAGACCCAGTACTTC.

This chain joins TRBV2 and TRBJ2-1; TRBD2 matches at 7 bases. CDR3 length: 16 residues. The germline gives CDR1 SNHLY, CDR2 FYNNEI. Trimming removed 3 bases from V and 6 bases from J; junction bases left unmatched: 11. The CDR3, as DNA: TGTGCCAGCAGTGAGCAGGCGGGAGTTGGTTCCAATGAGCAGTTCTTC. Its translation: CASSEQAGVGSNEQFF.

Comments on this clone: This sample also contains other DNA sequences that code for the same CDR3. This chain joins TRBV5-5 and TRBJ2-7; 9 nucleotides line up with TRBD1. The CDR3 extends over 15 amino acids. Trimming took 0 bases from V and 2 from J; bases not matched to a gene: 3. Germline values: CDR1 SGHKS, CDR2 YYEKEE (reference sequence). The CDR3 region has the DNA TGTGCCAGCAGCTTGGAACAGGGGGCCCCCTACGAGCAGTACTTC. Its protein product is CASSLEQGAPYEQYF.

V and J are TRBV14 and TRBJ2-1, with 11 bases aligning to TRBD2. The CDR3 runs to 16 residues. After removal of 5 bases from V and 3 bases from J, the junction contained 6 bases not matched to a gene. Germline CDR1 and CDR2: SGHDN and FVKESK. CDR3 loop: CASSEKTSGIYNEQFF. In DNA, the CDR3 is TGTGCCAGCAGCGAAAAGACTAGCGGGATCTACAATGAGCAGTTCTTC.

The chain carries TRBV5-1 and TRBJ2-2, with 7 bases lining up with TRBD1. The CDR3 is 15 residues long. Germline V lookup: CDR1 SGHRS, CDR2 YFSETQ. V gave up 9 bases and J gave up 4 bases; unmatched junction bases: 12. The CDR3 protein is CATTHGQVSTGELFF. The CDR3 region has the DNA TGCGCCACCACCCACGGACAGGTTAGCACCGGGGAGCTGTTTTTT.

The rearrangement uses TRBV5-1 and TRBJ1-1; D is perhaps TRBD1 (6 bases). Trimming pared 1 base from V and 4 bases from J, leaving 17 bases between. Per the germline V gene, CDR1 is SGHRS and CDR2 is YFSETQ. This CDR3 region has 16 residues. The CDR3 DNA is TGCGCCAGCAGCTTGCCCGCACGGGGGGGCGGCACTGAAGCTTTCTTT. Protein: CASSLPARGGGTEAFF.

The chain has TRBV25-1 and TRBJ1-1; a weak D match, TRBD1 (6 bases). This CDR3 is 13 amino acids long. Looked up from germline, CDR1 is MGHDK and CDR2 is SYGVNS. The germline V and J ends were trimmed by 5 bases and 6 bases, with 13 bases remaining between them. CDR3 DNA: TGTGCCAGCAGTAGAGGGGGATTCGCTGAAGCTTTCTTT. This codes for CASSRGGFAEAFF.

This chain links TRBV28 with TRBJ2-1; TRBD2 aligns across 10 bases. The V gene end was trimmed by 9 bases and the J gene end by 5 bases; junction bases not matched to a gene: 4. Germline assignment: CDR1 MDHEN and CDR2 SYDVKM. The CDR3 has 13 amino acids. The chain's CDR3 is CASRAGGNNEQFF. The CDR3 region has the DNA TGTGCCAGTAGAGCGGGGGGGAACAATGAGCAGTTCTTC.